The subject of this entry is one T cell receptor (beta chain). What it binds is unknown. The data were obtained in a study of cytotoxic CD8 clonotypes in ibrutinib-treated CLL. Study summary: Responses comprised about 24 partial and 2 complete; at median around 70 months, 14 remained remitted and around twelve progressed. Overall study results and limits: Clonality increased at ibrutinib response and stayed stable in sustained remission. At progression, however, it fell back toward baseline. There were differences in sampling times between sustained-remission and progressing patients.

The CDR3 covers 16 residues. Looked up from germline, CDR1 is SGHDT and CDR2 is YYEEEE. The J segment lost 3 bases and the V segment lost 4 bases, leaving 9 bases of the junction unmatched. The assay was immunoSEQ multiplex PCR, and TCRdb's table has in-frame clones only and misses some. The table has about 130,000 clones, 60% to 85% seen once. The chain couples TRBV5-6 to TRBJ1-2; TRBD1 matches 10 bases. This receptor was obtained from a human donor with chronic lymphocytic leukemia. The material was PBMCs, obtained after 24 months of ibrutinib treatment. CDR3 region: CASSGGTGDRYYGYTF. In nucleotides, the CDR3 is TGTGCCAGCAGCGGGGGGACAGGGGATCGCTACTATGGCTACACCTTC. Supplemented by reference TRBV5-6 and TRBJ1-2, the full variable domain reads DAGVTQSPTHLIKTRGQQVTLRCSPKSGHDTVSWYQQALGQGPQFIFQYYEEEERQRGNFPDRFSGHQFPNYSSELNVNALLLGDSALYLCASSGGTGDRYYGYTFGSGTRLTVV.